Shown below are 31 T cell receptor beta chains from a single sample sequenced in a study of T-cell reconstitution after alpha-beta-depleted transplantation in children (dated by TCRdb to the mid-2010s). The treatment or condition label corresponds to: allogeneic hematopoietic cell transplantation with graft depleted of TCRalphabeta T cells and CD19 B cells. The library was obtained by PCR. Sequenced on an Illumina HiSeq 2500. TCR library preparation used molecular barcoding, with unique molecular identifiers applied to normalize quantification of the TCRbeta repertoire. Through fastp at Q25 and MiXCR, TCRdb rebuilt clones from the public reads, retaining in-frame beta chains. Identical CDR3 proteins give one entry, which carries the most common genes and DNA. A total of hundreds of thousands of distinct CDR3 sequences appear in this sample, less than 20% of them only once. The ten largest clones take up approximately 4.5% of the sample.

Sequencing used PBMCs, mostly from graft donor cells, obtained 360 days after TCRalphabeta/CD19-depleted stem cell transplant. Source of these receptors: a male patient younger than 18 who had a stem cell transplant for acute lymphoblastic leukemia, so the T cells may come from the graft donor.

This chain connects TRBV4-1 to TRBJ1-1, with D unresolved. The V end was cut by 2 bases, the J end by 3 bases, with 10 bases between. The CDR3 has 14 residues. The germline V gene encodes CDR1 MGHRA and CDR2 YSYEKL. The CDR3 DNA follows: TGCGCCAGCAGCCAAATAAGGCCCGACACTGAAGCTTTCTTT. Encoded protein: CASSQIRPDTEAFF.

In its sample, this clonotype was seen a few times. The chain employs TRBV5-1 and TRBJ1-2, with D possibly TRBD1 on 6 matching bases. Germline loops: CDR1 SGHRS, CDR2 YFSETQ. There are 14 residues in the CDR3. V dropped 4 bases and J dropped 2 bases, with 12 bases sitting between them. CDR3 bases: TGCGCCAGCAGCCTTACAGGGTTGAACTATGGCTACACCTTC. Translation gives CASSLTGLNYGYTF.

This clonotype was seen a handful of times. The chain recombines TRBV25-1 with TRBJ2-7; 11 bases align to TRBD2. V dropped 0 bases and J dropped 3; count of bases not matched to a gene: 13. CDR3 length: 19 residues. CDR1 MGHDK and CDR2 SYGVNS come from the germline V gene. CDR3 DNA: TGTGCCAGCAGTGAATATACAGTAGCCCCCGGGACTAGCGGCTACGAGCAGTACTTC. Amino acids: CASSEYTVAPGTSGYEQYF.

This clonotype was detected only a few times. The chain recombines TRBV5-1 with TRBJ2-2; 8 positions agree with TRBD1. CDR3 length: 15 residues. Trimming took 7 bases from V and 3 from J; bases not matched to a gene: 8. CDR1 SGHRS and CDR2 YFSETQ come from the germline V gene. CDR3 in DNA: TGCGCCAGCGCTCGTTCGGACAGGGACACCGGGGAGCTGTTTTTT. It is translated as CASARSDRDTGELFF.

CDR3 bases: TGTGCCTGGAGGCGGACAGGGGCGCAAAACATTCAGTACTTC. Translated: CAWRRTGAQNIQYF. The chain has TRBV30 and TRBJ2-4, with 9 bases fitting TRBD1. The CDR3 is 14 residues long. V dropped 3 bases and J dropped 5; count of bases not matched to a gene: 5. Germline loops: CDR1 GTSNPN, CDR2 SVGIG (reference sequence).

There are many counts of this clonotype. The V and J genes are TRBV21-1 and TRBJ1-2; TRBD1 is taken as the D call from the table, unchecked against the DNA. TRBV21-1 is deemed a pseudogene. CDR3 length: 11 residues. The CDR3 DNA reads TGTGCCAGCTTAACTGTCGATGGCTACACCTTC. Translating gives CASLTVDGYTF.

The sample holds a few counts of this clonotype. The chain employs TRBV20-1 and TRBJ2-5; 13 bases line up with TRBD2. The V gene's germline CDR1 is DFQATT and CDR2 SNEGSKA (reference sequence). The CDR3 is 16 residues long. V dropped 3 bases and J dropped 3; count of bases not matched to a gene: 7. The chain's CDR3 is CSASHWTSGGKETQYF. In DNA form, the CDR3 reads TGCAGTGCTAGTCATTGGACTAGCGGGGGAAAAGAGACCCAGTACTTC.

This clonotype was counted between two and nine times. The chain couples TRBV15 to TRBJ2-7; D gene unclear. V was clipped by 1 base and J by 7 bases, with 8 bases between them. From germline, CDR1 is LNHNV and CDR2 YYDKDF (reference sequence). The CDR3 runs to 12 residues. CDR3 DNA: TGTGCCACCAGCAGAGCGACCCGTGAGCAGTACTTC. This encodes CATSRATREQYF.

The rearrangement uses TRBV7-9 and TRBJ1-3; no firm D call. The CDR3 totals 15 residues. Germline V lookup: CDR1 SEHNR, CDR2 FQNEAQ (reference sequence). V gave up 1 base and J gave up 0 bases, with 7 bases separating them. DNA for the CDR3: TGTGCCAGCAGCTTAGTTCTGTCCTCTGGAAACACCATATATTTT. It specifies CASSLVLSSGNTIYF.

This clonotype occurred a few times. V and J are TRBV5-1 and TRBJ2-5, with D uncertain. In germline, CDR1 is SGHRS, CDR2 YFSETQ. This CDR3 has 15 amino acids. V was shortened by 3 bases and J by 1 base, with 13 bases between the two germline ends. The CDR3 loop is CASSSPRTFQETQYF. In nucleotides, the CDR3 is TGCGCCAGCAGCTCCCCACGGACGTTCCAAGAGACCCAGTACTTC.

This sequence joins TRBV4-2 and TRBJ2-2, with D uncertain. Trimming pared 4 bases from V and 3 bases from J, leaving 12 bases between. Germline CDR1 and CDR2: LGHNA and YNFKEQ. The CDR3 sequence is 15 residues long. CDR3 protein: CASSPPARYTGELFF. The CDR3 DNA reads TGTGCCAGCAGCCCGCCCGCCCGCTACACCGGGGAGCTGTTTTTT.

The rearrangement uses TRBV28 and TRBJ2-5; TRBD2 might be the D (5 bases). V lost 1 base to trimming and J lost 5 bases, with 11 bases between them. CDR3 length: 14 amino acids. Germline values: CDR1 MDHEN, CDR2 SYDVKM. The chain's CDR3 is CASSLSRRGETQYF. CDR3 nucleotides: TGTGCCAGCAGTTTATCGCGGCGCGGGGAGACCCAGTACTTC.

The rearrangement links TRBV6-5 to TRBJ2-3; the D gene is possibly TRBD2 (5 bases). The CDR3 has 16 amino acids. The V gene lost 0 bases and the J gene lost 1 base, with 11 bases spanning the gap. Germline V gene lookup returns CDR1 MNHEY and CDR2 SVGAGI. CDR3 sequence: CASSYSGALRTDTQYF. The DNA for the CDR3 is TGTGCCAGCAGTTACTCGGGAGCGTTACGCACAGATACGCAGTATTTT.

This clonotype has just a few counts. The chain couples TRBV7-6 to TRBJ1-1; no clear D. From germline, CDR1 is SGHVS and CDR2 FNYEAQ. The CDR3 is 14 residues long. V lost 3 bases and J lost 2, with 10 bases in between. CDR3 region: CASSFHSSNTEAFF. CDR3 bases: TGTGCCAGCAGCTTCCACAGTAGCAACACTGAAGCTTTCTTT.

This chain's CDR3 is CASRPQVREDTQYF. The CDR3 DNA sequence: TGTGCCAGCAGACCGCAAGTCCGAGAGGATACGCAGTATTTT. The gene calls are TRBV7-2 and TRBJ2-3; D is ambiguous. V was trimmed by 6 bases and J by 6 bases, leaving 16 bases between them. Germline CDR1 SGHTA, CDR2 FQGNSA. This CDR3 contains 14 residues.

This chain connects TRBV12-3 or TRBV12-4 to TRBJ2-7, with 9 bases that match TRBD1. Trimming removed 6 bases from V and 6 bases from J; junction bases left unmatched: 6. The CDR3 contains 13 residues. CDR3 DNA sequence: TGTGCCAGCAGCCCGGGACAGGGCGCCGAGCAGTACTTC. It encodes CASSPGQGAEQYF.

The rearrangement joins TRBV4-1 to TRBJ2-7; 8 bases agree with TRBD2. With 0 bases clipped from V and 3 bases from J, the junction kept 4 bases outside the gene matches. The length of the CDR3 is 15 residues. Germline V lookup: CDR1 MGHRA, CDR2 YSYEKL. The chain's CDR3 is CASSQERSGSYEQYF. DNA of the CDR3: TGCGCCAGCAGCCAAGAACGGAGCGGGAGCTACGAGCAGTACTTC.

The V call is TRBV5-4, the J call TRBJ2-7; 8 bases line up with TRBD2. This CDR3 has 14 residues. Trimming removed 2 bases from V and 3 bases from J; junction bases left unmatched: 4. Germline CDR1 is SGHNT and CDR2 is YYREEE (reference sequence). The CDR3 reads CASSFSGNVYEQYF. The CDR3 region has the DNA TGTGCCAGCAGCTTTAGCGGGAATGTCTACGAGCAGTACTTC.

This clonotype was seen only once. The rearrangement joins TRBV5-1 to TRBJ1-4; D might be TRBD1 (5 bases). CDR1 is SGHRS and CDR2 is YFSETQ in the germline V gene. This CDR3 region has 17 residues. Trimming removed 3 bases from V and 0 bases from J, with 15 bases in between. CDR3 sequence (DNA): TGCGCCAGCAGCTATGACCGGGACTATGCAACTAATGAAAAACTGTTTTTT. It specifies CASSYDRDYATNEKLFF.

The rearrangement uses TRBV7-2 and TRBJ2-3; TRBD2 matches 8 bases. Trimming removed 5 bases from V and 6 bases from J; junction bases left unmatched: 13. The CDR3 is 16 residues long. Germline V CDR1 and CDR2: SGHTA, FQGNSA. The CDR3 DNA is TGTGCCAGCAGCGCGACTAGCGCTTCGTACTACGATACGCAGTATTTT. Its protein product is CASSATSASYYDTQYF.

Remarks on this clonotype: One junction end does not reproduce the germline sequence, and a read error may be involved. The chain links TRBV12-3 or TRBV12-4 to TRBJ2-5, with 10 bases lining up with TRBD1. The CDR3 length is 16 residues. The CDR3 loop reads CASSLRDRGEGETRYF. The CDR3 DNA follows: TGTGCCAGCAGTTTAAGGGACAGGGGAGAGGGAGAGACCCGGTACTTC.

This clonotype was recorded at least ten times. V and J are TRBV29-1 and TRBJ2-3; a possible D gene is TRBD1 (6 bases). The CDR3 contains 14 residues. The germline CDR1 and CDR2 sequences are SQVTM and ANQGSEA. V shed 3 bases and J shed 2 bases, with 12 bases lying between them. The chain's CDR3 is CSVDWTESTDTQYF. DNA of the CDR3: TGCAGCGTTGATTGGACAGAGTCCACAGATACGCAGTATTTT.

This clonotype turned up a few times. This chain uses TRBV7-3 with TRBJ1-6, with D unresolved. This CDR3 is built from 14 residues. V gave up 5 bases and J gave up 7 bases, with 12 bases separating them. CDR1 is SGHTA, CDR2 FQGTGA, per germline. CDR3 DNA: TGTGCCAGCAGCGCCTCGGGTGGGAATTCACCCCTCCACTTT. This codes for CASSASGGNSPLHF. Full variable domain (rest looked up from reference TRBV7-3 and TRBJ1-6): GAGVSQTPSNKVTEKGKYVELRCDPISGHTALYWYRQSLGQGPEFLIYFQGTGAADDSGLPNDRFFAVRPEGSVSTLKIQRTERGDSAVYLCASSASGGNSPLHFGNGTRLTVT.

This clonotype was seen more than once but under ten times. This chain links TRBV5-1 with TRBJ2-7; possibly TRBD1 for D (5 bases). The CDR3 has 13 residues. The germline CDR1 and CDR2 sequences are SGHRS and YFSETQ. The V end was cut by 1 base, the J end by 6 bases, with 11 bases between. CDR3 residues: CASSLFWGPEQYF. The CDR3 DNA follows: TGCGCCAGCAGCTTGTTCTGGGGCCCCGAGCAGTACTTC.

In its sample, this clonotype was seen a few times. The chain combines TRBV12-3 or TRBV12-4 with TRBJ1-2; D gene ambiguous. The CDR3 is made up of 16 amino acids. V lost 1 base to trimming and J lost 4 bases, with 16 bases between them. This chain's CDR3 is CASSLGEPTLVYGYTF. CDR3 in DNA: TGTGCCAGCAGTTTAGGGGAGCCGACTTTAGTCTATGGCTACACCTTC.

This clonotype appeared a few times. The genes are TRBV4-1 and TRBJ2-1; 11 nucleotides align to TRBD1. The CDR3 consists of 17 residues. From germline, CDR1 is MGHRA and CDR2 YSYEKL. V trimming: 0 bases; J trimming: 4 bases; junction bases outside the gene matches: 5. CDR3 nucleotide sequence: TGCGCCAGCAGCCAAGATCCCGGACAGGGGGCATACAATGAGCAGTTCTTC. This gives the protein CASSQDPGQGAYNEQFF.

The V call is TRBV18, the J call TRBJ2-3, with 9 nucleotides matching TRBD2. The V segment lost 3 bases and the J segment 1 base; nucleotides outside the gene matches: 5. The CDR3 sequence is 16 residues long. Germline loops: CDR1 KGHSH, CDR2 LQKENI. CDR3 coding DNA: TGTGCCAGCTCACCCGGGACTAGCCTCGGCACAGATACGCAGTATTTT. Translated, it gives CASSPGTSLGTDTQYF.

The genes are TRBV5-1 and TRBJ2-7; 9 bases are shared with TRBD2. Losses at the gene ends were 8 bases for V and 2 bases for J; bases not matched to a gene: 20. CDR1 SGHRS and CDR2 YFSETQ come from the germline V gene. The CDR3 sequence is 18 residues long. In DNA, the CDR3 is TGCGCCAGTAAGAGGCTGGCTAGCGGGATGGTAAACGCCTACGAGCAGTACTTC. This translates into CASKRLASGMVNAYEQYF.

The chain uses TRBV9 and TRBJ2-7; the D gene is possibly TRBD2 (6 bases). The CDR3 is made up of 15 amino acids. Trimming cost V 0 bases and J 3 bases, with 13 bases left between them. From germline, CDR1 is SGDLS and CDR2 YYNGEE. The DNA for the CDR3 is TGTGCCAGCAGCGTAGAATGGGGGGACGGCTACGAGCAGTACTTC. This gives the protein CASSVEWGDGYEQYF. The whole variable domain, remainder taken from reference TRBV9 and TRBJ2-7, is DSGVTQTPKHLITATGQRVTLRCSPRSGDLSVYWYQQSLDQGLQFLIQYYNGEERAKGNILERFSAQQFPDLHSELNLSSLELGDSALYFCASSVEWGDGYEQYFGPGTRLTVT.

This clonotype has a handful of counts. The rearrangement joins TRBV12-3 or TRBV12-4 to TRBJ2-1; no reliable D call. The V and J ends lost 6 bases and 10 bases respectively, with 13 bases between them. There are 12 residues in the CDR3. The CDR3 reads CASSPVGLEQFF. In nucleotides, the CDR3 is TGTGCCAGCAGCCCCGTAGGGTTAGAGCAGTTCTTC.

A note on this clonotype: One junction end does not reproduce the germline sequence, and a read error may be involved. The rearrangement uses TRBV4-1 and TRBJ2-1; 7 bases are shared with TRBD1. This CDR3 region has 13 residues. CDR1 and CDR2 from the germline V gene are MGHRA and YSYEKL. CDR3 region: CASSQVPGTDNLF. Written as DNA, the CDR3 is TGCGCCAGCAGCCAAGTCCCCGGGACAGACAACCTATTC.